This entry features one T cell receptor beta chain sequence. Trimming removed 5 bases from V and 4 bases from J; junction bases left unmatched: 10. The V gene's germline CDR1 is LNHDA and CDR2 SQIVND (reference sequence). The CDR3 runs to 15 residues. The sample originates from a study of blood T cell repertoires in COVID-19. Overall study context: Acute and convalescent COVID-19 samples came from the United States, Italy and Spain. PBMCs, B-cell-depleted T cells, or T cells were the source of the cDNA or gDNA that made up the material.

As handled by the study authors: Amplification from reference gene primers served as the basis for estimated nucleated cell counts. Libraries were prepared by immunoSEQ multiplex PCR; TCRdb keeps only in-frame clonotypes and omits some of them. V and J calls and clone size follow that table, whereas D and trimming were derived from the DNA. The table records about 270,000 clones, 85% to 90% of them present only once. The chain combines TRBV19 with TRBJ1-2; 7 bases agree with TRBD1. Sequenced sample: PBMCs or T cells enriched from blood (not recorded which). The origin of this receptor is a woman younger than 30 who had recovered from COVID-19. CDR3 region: CASSGSGAGGYGYTF. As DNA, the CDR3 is TGTGCCAGTAGTGGGTCGGGGGCAGGGGGCTATGGCTACACCTTC.